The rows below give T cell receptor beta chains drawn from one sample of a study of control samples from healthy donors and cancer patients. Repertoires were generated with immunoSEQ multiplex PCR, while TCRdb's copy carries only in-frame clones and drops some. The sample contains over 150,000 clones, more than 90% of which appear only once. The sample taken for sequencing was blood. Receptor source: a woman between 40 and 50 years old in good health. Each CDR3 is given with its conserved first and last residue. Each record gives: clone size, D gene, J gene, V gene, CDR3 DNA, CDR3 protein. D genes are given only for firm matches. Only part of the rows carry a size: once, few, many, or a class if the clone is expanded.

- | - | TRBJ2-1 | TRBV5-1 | TGCGCCAGCTACTCGGCAGGTCCAAACAATGAGCAGTTCTTC | CASYSAGPNNEQFF
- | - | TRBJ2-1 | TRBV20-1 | TGCAGTGCTACGCGGGATGAGCAGTTCTTC | CSATRDEQFF
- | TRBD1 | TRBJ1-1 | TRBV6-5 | TGTGCCAGCAGCTCGGACAGGGAGGACACTGAAGCTTTCTTT | CASSSDREDTEAFF
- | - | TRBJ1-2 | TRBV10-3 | TGTGCCATCAGTGAGGATCCCATAGCAGGCTACACCTTC | CAISEDPIAGYTF
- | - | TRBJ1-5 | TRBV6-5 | TGTGCCAGCACCGAGGGGTACTATAGCAATCAGCCCCAGCATTTT | CASTEGYYSNQPQHF
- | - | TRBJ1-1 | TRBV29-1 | TGCAGCGTTCTGTCGGGGATAAACACTGAAGCTTTCTTT | CSVLSGINTEAFF
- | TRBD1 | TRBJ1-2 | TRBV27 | TGTGCCAGCAGTTTATCTCCGGGACAGGGGGCGCTTGGCTACACCTTC | CASSLSPGQGALGYTF
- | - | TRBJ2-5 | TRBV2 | TGTGCCAGCAGTGACGGGCCGGGGTGGGGGGAGACCCAGTACTTC | CASSDGPGWGETQYF
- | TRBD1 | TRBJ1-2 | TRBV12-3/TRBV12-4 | TGTGCCAGCATACCGGGACAGGGATATGGCTACACCTTC | CASIPGQGYGYTF
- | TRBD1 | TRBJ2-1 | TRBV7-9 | TGTGCCAGCAGCTTAGGATCCTGGACAGGGAGCTCCTACAATGAGCAGTTCTTC | CASSLGSWTGSSYNEQFF
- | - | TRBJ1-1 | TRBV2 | TGTGCCAGCAGTGCGGGCGCTCAAGCTTTCTTT | CASSAGAQAFF
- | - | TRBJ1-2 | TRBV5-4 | TGTGCCAGCAGCTTGGCCGGAAATAGGGAGAACTATGGCTACACCTTC | CASSLAGNRENYGYTF
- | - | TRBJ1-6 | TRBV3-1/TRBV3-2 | TGTGCCAGCGGGTTAACATATAATTCACCCCTCCACTTT | CASGLTYNSPLHF
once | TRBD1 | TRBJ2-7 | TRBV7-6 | TGTGCCAGCAGCTTAGCCGGACAGGGGTCTTACGAGCAGTACTTC | CASSLAGQGSYEQYF
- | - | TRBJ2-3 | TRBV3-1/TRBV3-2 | TGTGCCAGCAGCCAAGGGGCTCCGCCGGATACGCAGTATTTT | CASSQGAPPDTQYF
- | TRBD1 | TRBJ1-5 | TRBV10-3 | TGTGCCATCAGTGCCCTGGGACAGGGAGGAGATCAGCCCCAGCATTTT | CAISALGQGGDQPQHF
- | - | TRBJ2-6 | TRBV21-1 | TGTGCCAGAGGAAACGTCCTGACTTTC | CARGNVLTF
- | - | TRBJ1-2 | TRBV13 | TGTGCCAGCAGCTTAGAGGGAGACTACACCTTC | CASSLEGDYTF
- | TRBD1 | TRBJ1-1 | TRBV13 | TGTGCCAGCAGCCAAGGCGGACAGGGAGACACTGAAGCTTTCTTT | CASSQGGQGDTEAFF
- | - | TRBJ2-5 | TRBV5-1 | TGCGCCAGCAGCCGCAACAATCTGGCCGGAGGAGAGACCCAGTACTTC | CASSRNNLAGGETQYF
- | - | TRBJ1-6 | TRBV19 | TGTGCCAGTAGTGTAGGGAGTTCACCCCTCCACTTT | CASSVGSSPLHF
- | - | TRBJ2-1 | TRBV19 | TGTGCCAGTAGTATAGATGTGAGGACAGCTGCCTTTTCCTACAATGAGCAGTTCTTC | CASSIDVRTAAFSYNEQFF
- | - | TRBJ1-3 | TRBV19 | TGTGCCAGTAGCCCATTTAGGAACACCATATATTTT | CASSPFRNTIYF
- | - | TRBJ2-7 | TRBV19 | TGTGCCAGTAGTATGGGGGGGGGCCACGAGCAGTACTTC | CASSMGGGHEQYF
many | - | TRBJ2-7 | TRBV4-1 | TGCGCCAGCAGCCCCTACGAGCAGTACTTC | CASSPYEQYF
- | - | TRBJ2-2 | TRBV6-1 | TGTGCCAGCAGTGAAGGACAGCGAACCGGGGAGCTGTTTTTT | CASSEGQRTGELFF
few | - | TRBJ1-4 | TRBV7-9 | TGTGCCAGCACCCTGGTTGGGATCGGAGAAAAACTGTTTTTT | CASTLVGIGEKLFF
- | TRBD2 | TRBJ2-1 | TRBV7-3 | TGTGCCAGCAGCCGGACTAGCGGGGGCAGTGAGCAGTTCTTC | CASSRTSGGSEQFF
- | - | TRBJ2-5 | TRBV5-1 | TGCGCCAGCAGCTTGGTCCGGGGGAGGGAGACCCAGTACTTC | CASSLVRGRETQYF
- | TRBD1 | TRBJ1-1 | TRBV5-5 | TGTGCCAGCAGCTTGTCGGGGACAGCGAACACTGAAGCTTTCTTT | CASSLSGTANTEAFF
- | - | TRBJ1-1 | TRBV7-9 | TGTGCCACCCTGCTAGCGGGGAGGAACACTGAAGCTTTCTTT | CATLLAGRNTEAFF
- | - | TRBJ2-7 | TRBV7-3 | TGTGCCAGCAGCAAACTAGCCAACTCCTACGAGCAGTACTTC | CASSKLANSYEQYF
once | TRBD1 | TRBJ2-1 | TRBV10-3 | TGTGCCATCAGTGAGCCAGAGGACAGGGCCTACAATGAGCAGTTCTTC | CAISEPEDRAYNEQFF
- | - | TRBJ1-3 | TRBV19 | TGTGCCAGTAGTATAGAGGGAATTTCCTCTGGAAACACCATATATTTT | CASSIEGISSGNTIYF
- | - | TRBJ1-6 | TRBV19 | TGTGCCAGTAGTCGGAGGAATTCACCCCTCCACTTT | CASSRRNSPLHF
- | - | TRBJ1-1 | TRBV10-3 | TGTGCCATTAAACGGGTAGGAGCTTTCTTT | CAIKRVGAFF
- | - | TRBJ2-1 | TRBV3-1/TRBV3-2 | TGTGCCAGCAGCCAATCGTACGGGGGCGACTACAATGAGCAGTTCTTC | CASSQSYGGDYNEQFF
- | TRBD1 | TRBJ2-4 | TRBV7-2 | TGTGCCAGCAGCCCCCTACAGGGGGCTCTGAACATTCAGTACTTC | CASSPLQGALNIQYF
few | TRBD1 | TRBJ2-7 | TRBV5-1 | TGCGCCAGCAGCTTGGCTGGGACAGACTACGAGCAGTACTTC | CASSLAGTDYEQYF
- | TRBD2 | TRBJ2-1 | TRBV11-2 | TGTGCCAGCAGCCCCCATGGGGTAAACAGCGGGGGACTTTACAATGAGCAGTTCTTC | CASSPHGVNSGGLYNEQFF
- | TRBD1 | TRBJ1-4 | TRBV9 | TGTGCCAGCAGCGTAGGGACAGGGAAGGGTGAAAAACTGTTTTTT | CASSVGTGKGEKLFF
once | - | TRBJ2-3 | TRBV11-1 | TGTGCCAGCAGCTCTAGGGCCGGTGGGGATACGCAGTATTTT | CASSSRAGGDTQYF
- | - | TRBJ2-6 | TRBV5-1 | TGCGCCAGCAGCTTGACTGGGGCCAACGTCCTGACTTTC | CASSLTGANVLTF
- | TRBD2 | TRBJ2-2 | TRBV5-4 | TGTGCCAGCAGCAAGAACGGGGGGGCTTACACCGGGGAGCTGTTTTTT | CASSKNGGAYTGELFF
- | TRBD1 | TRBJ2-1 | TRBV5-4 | TGTGCCAGCAGGTTTGACAGGGCTTCCTACAATGAGCAGTTCTTC | CASRFDRASYNEQFF
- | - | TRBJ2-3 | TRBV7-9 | TGTGCCAGCAGCCCGGGGATCCCCCTCACAGATACGCAGTATTTT | CASSPGIPLTDTQYF
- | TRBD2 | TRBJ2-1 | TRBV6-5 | TGTGCCAGCAGTTTGAGACTAGCGGGGGGGGAGCAGTTCTTC | CASSLRLAGGEQFF
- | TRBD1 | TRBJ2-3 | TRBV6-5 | TGTGCCAGCAGGAGACAGGGCAGCACAGATACGCAGTATTTT | CASRRQGSTDTQYF
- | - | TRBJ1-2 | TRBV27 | TGTGCCAGCGCCCCTTCGGCAAGTCTTAACTATGGCTACACCTTC | CASAPSASLNYGYTF
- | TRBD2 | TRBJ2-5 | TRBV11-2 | TGTGCCAGCGACCGATCTAGCGGGGGGGCGGTCCCGTACTTC | CASDRSSGGAVPYF
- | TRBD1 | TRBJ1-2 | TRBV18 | TGTGCCAGCTCACCCTCAGGGGGCGCGAGCTATGGCTACACCTTC | CASSPSGGASYGYTF
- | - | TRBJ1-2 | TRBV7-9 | TGTGCCAGCAGCCACAAAGCCGGGGAGCGGGGCTACACCTTC | CASSHKAGERGYTF
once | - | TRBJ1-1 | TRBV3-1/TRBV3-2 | TGTGCCAGCAGCCCTTTGGGGGGACATGAAGCTTTCTTT | CASSPLGGHEAFF
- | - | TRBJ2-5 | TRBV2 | TGTGCCAGCATGCCGGGGAACGTGGAGACCCAGTACTTC | CASMPGNVETQYF
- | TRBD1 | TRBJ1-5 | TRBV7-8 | TGTGCCAGCGGCCCCGACAGGGACCAGCCCCAGCATTTT | CASGPDRDQPQHF